This T cell receptor beta chain came from a study of sequential checkpoint blockade in melanoma. Study summary: DNA from about a hundred pretreatment tumor samples underwent TCRβ immunosequencing. After nivolumab or ipilimumab alone, roughly 20 patients had week-13 rebiopsies.

The CDR3 extends over 16 amino acids. V was clipped by 3 bases and J by 5 bases; unmatched bases: 6. The germline V gene encodes CDR1 WSHSY and CDR2 SAAADI. As to treatment: randomized to nivolumab then ipilimumab (arm A) or the reverse (arm B). TCRdb's table, derived via immunoSEQ multiplex PCR, lists solely in-frame clones and lacks some. The top ten hold around 15% of the sample, which has around 10,000 clones, about 23% seen once. The sequence was collected from a human donor with melanoma. The rearrangement joins TRBV10-2 to TRBJ2-3, with 12 bases that match TRBD2. Source: tumor tissue (inferred from file names), taken from a patient given nivolumab and ipilimumab in sequence. CDR3 amino acids: CASSDPLAGGQDTQYF. The CDR3, as DNA: TGCGCCAGCAGTGACCCGCTAGCGGGGGGGCAAGATACGCAGTATTTT.